Following are 32 T cell receptor beta chains from one sample sequenced in a study of T cells in Graves' hyperthyroidism and ophthalmopathy. What was amplified from RNA transcripts were TCR beta CDR3 regions. During a first-round RT-PCR of the TCR CDR3, the HTBI primer set was used. MiXCR was run by TCRdb on the multiplex PCR reads, yielding one entry per CDR3 protein. The sample records 300,000 to 350,000 distinct CDR3 sequences, approximately 18% being singletons. What was sequenced was blood. Every receptor here comes from a woman between 35 and 50 years old with Graves' ophthalmopathy.

This clonotype was counted ten times or more. The V gene is TRBV4-3, the J gene TRBJ1-3; D might be TRBD1 (5 bases). The ends were cut back, 0 bases at V and 0 bases at J, with 9 bases in the middle. This CDR3 is 16 amino acids long. Germline V gene sequence: CDR1 LGHNA, CDR2 YSLEER. CDR3 bases: TGCGCCAGCAGCCAAGATACAGGAAACTCTGGAAACACCATATATTTT. It encodes CASSQDTGNSGNTIYF.

V usage is TRBV12-3 or TRBV12-4 and J usage is TRBJ1-2; 10 positions match TRBD1. The CDR3 loop spans 17 amino acids. Losses at the gene ends were 5 bases for V and 4 bases for J; bases not matched to a gene: 13. CDR3: CASSMKRTGGKLYGYTF. As DNA, the CDR3 is TGTGCCAGCAGTATGAAGCGGACAGGGGGTAAACTCTATGGCTACACCTTC.

This clonotype was observed many times. The chain couples TRBV28 to TRBJ1-2, with TRBD1 matching 7 bases. The germline CDR1 and CDR2 sequences are MDHEN and SYDVKM. After removal of 4 bases from V and 8 bases from J, the junction contained 10 bases not matched to a gene. The CDR3 is 14 residues long. CDR3 nucleotide sequence: TGTGCCAGCAGTTCCCACCACAGGGGTGGGGGCTACACCTTC. Translating gives CASSSHHRGGGYTF.

This clonotype was counted at least ten times. V and J are TRBV5-1 and TRBJ2-5; D tentatively fits TRBD1 or TRBD2 (5 bases each). This CDR3 has 15 residues. V lost 4 bases, J lost 1 base, and 14 bases lay in between. CDR1 and CDR2 (germline): SGHRS, YFSETQ. The CDR3 DNA reads TGCGCCAGCAGCGAGGGGTACAGTTTCCAAGAGACCCAGTACTTC. Protein sequence: CASSEGYSFQETQYF.

This clonotype has at least ten counts. The chain recombines TRBV9 with TRBJ2-5, with 10 bases that match TRBD2. J lost 2 bases, V lost 0 bases, and 7 bases had no gene match. Germline lookup yields CDR1 SGDLS and CDR2 YYNGEE. The CDR3 length is 17 residues. The CDR3 coding sequence is TGTGCCAGCAGCGTAGCAGCGGGAGGGCTATATCAAGAGACCCAGTACTTC. Translated, it gives CASSVAAGGLYQETQYF.

This clonotype was counted ten times or more. This chain uses TRBV28 with TRBJ2-7; TRBD2 agrees at 10 bases. The CDR3 covers 14 residues. V trimming: 10 bases; J trimming: 2 bases; junction bases outside the gene matches: 8. The V gene's germline CDR1 is MDHEN and CDR2 SYDVKM. CDR3 loop: CATQTSGLTYEQYF. CDR3 nucleotide sequence: TGTGCCACCCAGACTAGCGGGCTTACCTACGAGCAGTACTTC.

This clonotype was recorded many times. This chain uses TRBV12-3 or TRBV12-4 with TRBJ1-5; 10 bases match TRBD1. The CDR3 is made up of 14 amino acids. V lost 6 bases to trimming and J lost 7 bases; unmatched junction nucleotides: 6. This chain's CDR3 is CASRVTGGRQPQHF. Written as DNA, the CDR3 is TGTGCCAGCAGGGTGACAGGGGGCAGACAGCCCCAGCATTTT.

At least ten counts were recorded for this clonotype. This rearrangement joins TRBV28 to TRBJ2-7; 7 nucleotides match TRBD1. The V segment lost 5 bases and the J segment 6 bases; nucleotides outside the gene matches: 16. Germline V gene sequence: CDR1 MDHEN, CDR2 SYDVKM. This CDR3 spans 16 amino acids. In DNA, the CDR3 is TGTGCCAGCAGTCCCATCAGTACAGGGGTGTTTCGCGAGCAGTACTTC. This translates into CASSPISTGVFREQYF.

In this sample, this clonotype turned up a few times. One junction end does not reproduce the germline sequence, and a read error may be involved. The chain is built from TRBV6-1 and TRBJ1-6; D not certain. The germline V gene has CDR1 MNHNS and CDR2 SASEGT. The CDR3 loop spans 15 amino acids. The CDR3 coding sequence is TGTGTCAGCGGGCGGAGGAGCTCCTATAATTCACCCCTCCACTTT. Translation gives CVSGRRSSYNSPLHF.

In its sample, this clonotype was seen a few times. The chain is built from TRBV28 and TRBJ1-1; D may be TRBD1 (5 bases). Germline values: CDR1 MDHEN, CDR2 SYDVKM. Trimming pared 5 bases from V and 5 bases from J, leaving 18 bases between. The CDR3 spans 15 residues. CDR3 coding DNA: TGTGCCAGCAGTCCCTACCTGGGGCGGACGACTGAAGCTTTCTTT. Translation gives CASSPYLGRTTEAFF.

This clonotype has a count of ten or more. The chain links TRBV19 to TRBJ1-1, with TRBD1 identical over 8 bases. The CDR3 runs 15 residues. With 10 bases clipped from V and 5 bases from J, the junction kept 15 bases outside the gene matches. The germline gives CDR1 LNHDA, CDR2 SQIVND (reference sequence). The CDR3 sequence: CATRRSGQGKTEAFF. The CDR3 DNA reads TGTGCCACCCGACGGTCTGGACAGGGTAAAACTGAAGCTTTCTTT.

In its sample, this clonotype was seen many times. V gene TRBV6-1 combines with J gene TRBJ1-1; no reliable D call. CDR1 MNHNS and CDR2 SASEGT come from the germline V gene. The CDR3 is 13 amino acids. V dropped 8 bases and J dropped 4 bases, with 14 bases sitting between them. CDR3 protein: CASQSEWGTEAFF. Written as DNA, the CDR3 is TGTGCCAGCCAATCCGAATGGGGCACTGAAGCTTTCTTT.

This clonotype was recorded at least ten times. The chain links TRBV5-1 to TRBJ2-5; D is perhaps TRBD1 (6 bases). Germline CDR1 reads SGHRS; CDR2 reads YFSETQ. The CDR3 is 15 amino acids. Trimming shortened V by 4 bases and J by 4 bases, and 17 bases separated the two germline ends. The CDR3 DNA sequence: TGCGCCAGCAGCCAATCTAGGGGGACCGGAGAGACCCAGTACTTC. Residues: CASSQSRGTGETQYF.

At least ten counts were recorded for this clonotype. The chain has TRBV6-5 and TRBJ1-2; no clear D gene. With 5 bases removed from V and 6 bases from J, the gap between germline ends came to 10 bases. The CDR3 is made up of 12 amino acids. Germline values: CDR1 MNHEY, CDR2 SVGAGI. CDR3 sequence (DNA): TGTGCCAGCAGTCGCCAGTTTAATGGCTACACCTTC. It translates to CASSRQFNGYTF.

This clonotype was counted at least ten times. The chain recombines TRBV11-2 with TRBJ1-5; TRBD1 is a possible D gene (6 bases). The V gene's germline CDR1 is SGHAT and CDR2 FQNNGV. CDR3 size: 15 residues. V dropped 1 base and J dropped 5 bases, with 12 bases sitting between them. The CDR3 sequence is CASSLGLRGDQPQHF. The CDR3 region has the DNA TGTGCCAGCAGCTTAGGGTTGAGGGGGGATCAGCCCCAGCATTTT.

This clonotype was counted many times. This sequence joins TRBV4-3 and TRBJ2-7; 8 bases map to TRBD1. CDR3 length equals 18 residues. CDR1 and CDR2 (germline): LGHNA, YSLEER. V gave up 0 bases and J gave up 0 bases; unmatched junction bases: 10. The CDR3 here is CASSQDKAGTGFSYEQYF. The CDR3 DNA reads TGCGCCAGCAGCCAAGATAAAGCCGGGACAGGTTTCTCCTACGAGCAGTACTTC.

This clonotype was seen many times. The gene calls are TRBV29-1 and TRBJ1-2; D gene uncertain. This CDR3 has 16 residues. V lost 8 bases and J lost 3, with 25 bases in between. Germline V gene sequence: CDR1 SQVTM, CDR2 ANQGSEA. The CDR3, as DNA: TGCAGCTCTTCGAAAGGGCGGGATGGGATGGACTATGGCTACACCTTC. It specifies CSSSKGRDGMDYGYTF.

The table lists this clonotype with a few counts. This sequence joins TRBV2 and TRBJ1-1, with D tentatively TRBD1 (5 bases). This CDR3 comprises 14 residues. Trimming stripped 7 bases from V and 1 base from J, with 13 bases between. Germline V lookup: CDR1 SNHLY, CDR2 FYNNEI. The CDR3 DNA follows: TGTGCCAGCATGGGGGGGGGAGAGAACACTGAAGCTTTCTTT. Its protein product is CASMGGGENTEAFF.

This clonotype was seen many times. The V gene is TRBV5-6, the J gene TRBJ2-5; a possible D gene is TRBD2 (6 bases). V was shortened by 0 bases and J by 5 bases, with 14 bases between the two germline ends. The CDR3 runs to 15 residues. CDR1 and CDR2 from the germline V gene are SGHDT and YYEEEE. For the CDR3, the DNA is TGTGCCAGCAGCTTGGAATGGAAGGAGGGGGAGACCCAGTACTTC. Translated, it gives CASSLEWKEGETQYF.

V is TRBV13 and J is TRBJ1-6; TRBD1 agrees at 10 bases. The CDR3 length is 16 residues. J gave up 6 bases and V 5 bases, and 7 bases lay outside the gene matches. Germline V gene lookup returns CDR1 PRHDT and CDR2 FYEKMQ (reference sequence). The CDR3 region has the DNA TGTGCCAGCAGCCCGGTGACAGGGGGCTTTAATTCACCCCTCCACTTT. As protein: CASSPVTGGFNSPLHF.

In this sample, this clonotype turned up many times. Here the CDR3 reads CSASDQVGETFF. As DNA, the CDR3 is TGCAGTGCTAGTGACCAGGTGGGGGAAACTTTCTTT. The J gene is TRBJ1-1, the V gene TRBV20-1; a weak D match, TRBD1 (5 bases). CDR3 length: 12 amino acids. Germline CDR1 DFQATT, CDR2 SNEGSKA (reference sequence). V was shortened by 3 bases and J by 12 bases, with 17 bases between the two germline ends.

This clonotype was seen only a few times. The chain employs TRBV12-5 and TRBJ1-2; TRBD1 is a possible D gene (5 bases). This CDR3 is 14 amino acids long. V gave up 5 bases and J gave up 4 bases, with 14 bases separating them. CDR1 LGHNT and CDR2 FRNRAP come from the germline V gene. The CDR3 sequence: CASGRDGTFYGYTF. The CDR3 DNA is TGTGCTAGTGGTCGGGACGGCACCTTCTATGGCTACACCTTC.

This clonotype was found many times. J is TRBJ2-7 and V is TRBV20-1, with D tentatively TRBD2 (6 bases). Germline V CDR1 and CDR2: DFQATT, SNEGSKA (reference sequence). This CDR3 comprises 15 residues. V was cut by 0 bases and J by 3 bases, with 15 bases left in between. DNA of the CDR3: TGCAGTGCTAGAGATTTACGGGAGAAGGTCTACGAGCAGTACTTC. Amino acid sequence: CSARDLREKVYEQYF.

The rearrangement uses TRBV12-3 or TRBV12-4 and TRBJ1-3; D possibly corresponds to TRBD1 (5 bases). The length of the CDR3 is 14 residues. Trimming left V 7 bases short and J 3 bases short, with 13 bases between. This CDR3 is CASTSTALGNTIYF. The CDR3 region has the DNA TGTGCCAGCACATCGACAGCTCTTGGAAACACCATATATTTT.

A remark on this clonotype: A clone one base away is much larger, so this may be a read error. The V and J genes are TRBV6-2 or TRBV6-3 and TRBJ2-2; perhaps TRBD1 as D (6 bases). Germline CDR1 MNHEY, CDR2 SVGEGT. Trimming shortened V by 7 bases and J by 9 bases, and 15 bases separated the two germline ends. The CDR3 has 13 residues. CDR3 bases: TGTGCCAGCAATCACAGGGAGAGCCGGGAGCTGTTTTTT. This gives the protein CASNHRESRELFF.

The V and J genes are TRBV6-2 or TRBV6-3 and TRBJ1-3; weak D call: TRBD1 (6 bases). Trimming pared 5 bases from V and 1 base from J, leaving 12 bases between. Germline assignment: CDR1 MNHEY and CDR2 SVGEGT. The CDR3 has 15 residues. CDR3 loop: CASSRGQHSGNTIYF. The CDR3 DNA follows: TGTGCCAGCAGTCGAGGACAGCATTCTGGAAACACCATATATTTT.

This clonotype showed up just a few times. The chain links TRBV4-1 to TRBJ2-7; TRBD1 might be the D (6 bases). The CDR3 runs to 14 residues. In germline, CDR1 is MGHRA, CDR2 YSYEKL. The ends were cut back, 1 base at V and 1 base at J, with 8 bases in the middle. The CDR3 reads CASSQGRGSYEQYF. The DNA for the CDR3 is TGCGCCAGCAGCCAAGGCAGGGGTTCCTACGAGCAGTACTTC.

Many counts were recorded for this clonotype. The rearrangement joins TRBV20-1 to TRBJ1-3; D not certain. Per germline, CDR1 DFQATT and CDR2 SNEGSKA (reference sequence). V was pared by 5 bases and J by 2 bases, with 16 bases between. The CDR3 runs 15 residues. For the CDR3, the DNA is TGCAGTGCTCGCAAGGCCCGCCCCGCTGGAAACACCATATATTTT. This sequence encodes CSARKARPAGNTIYF.

The chain has TRBV30 and TRBJ1-2; TRBD1 might be the D (5 bases). CDR3 length equals 11 residues. Trimming shortened V by 3 bases and J by 6 bases, and 8 bases separated the two germline ends. Germline V gives CDR1 GTSNPN, CDR2 SVGIG (reference sequence). CDR3 bases: TGTGCCTGGAGACAGGAGCATGGCTACACCTTC. Protein sequence: CAWRQEHGYTF.

In this sample, this clonotype turned up many times. The chain employs TRBV20-1 and TRBJ2-7; the D gene is possibly TRBD2 (6 bases). V dropped 2 bases and J dropped 9 bases, with 23 bases sitting between them. CDR1 and CDR2 (germline): DFQATT, SNEGSKA (reference sequence). This CDR3 has 15 amino acids. The CDR3 sequence is CSARSSGTPRDGQYF. The CDR3 nucleotides read TGCAGTGCTAGATCCTCCGGGACTCCTAGGGACGGGCAGTACTTC.

The chain carries TRBV30 and TRBJ2-2, with D possibly being TRBD1 (5 bases). Germline CDR1 and CDR2: GTSNPN and SVGIG (reference sequence). The CDR3 runs to 13 residues. V was shortened by 8 bases and J by 1 base, with 11 bases between the two germline ends. CDR3 nucleotides: TGTGCCCGGGCGACAGAGAACACCGGGGAGCTGTTTTTT. Its translation: CARATENTGELFF.

This clonotype has a count of ten or more. V is TRBV6-2 or TRBV6-3 and J is TRBJ2-2; possible D gene TRBD2, 6 bases. Germline V gene data show CDR1 as MNHEY and CDR2 as SVGEGT. Deletions cut 6 bases from V and 14 bases from J, with 16 bases between. The CDR3 has 12 residues. The CDR3 nucleotides are TGTGCCAGCAGGCGTAACACCGGGGGACTGTTTTTT. Translating it yields CASRRNTGGLFF.